The T cell receptor (beta chain) under discussion was sequenced for a study of technical replicates of blood from a handful of donors. The V gene's germline CDR1 is SGHRS and CDR2 YFSETQ. The ends were cut back, 1 base at V and 6 bases at J, with 5 bases in the middle. CDR3 length: 11 residues. The protocol was immunoSEQ multiplex PCR, while the TCRdb copy is restricted to in-frame clones and leaves out a portion. The sample lists tens of thousands of clones, roughly 93% seen once, with over 0.2% in the top ten. This clone was found once. Source material: T cells isolated from PBMCs. This clonotype was obtained from a human donor in good health. The chain has TRBV5-1 and TRBJ2-7; D possibly corresponds to TRBD1 (5 bases). The CDR3 here is CASSLRGEQYF. CDR3 bases: TGCGCCAGCAGCTTGAGGGGCGAGCAGTACTTC.